This passage covers 30 T cell receptor beta chains from one sample sequenced in a study of cytomegalovirus exposure and HLA in healthy donors (dated by TCRdb to 2015 to 2018). Library construction relied on the immunoSEQ multiplex PCR assay. For the multiplex PCR, a mixture combining 60 forward primers for TCR Vbeta segments and 13 reverse primers for TCR Jbeta segments was used. In its TCRdb copy, this immuneACCESS table keeps in-frame sequences only and misses some clones. Where compared with another copy, unresolved V genes explain less than half of these, and the others have no known cause. For this sample the table gives around 100,000 clones, of which 70% to 80% were detected only once. Of the sample, about 5.4% falls within the top ten clones. Material for sequencing was PBMCs. These receptors were taken from a woman in her 30s in good health and CMV-seropositive.

This CDR3 is CAWSVYRTTNTEAFF. CDR3 bases: TGTGCCTGGAGTGTATACCGCACTACGAACACTGAAGCTTTCTTT. This sequence joins TRBV30 and TRBJ1-1; D not certain. V was shortened by 0 bases and J by 1 base, with 12 bases between the two germline ends. From germline, CDR1 is GTSNPN and CDR2 SVGIG (reference sequence). This CDR3 spans 15 amino acids.

The chain is built from TRBV5-6 and TRBJ1-2, with no clear D. The CDR3 runs to 12 residues. Trimming took off 0 bases at V and 10 bases at J, with 10 bases between the two ends. The germline V gene encodes CDR1 SGHDT and CDR2 YYEEEE. The CDR3 spells CASSLGLGLYTF. The CDR3 region has the DNA TGTGCCAGCAGCTTGGGGCTCGGACTCTACACCTTC.

A single count supports this clone. The chain has TRBV7-9 and TRBJ2-2, with D maybe TRBD2 (6 bases). Looked up from germline, CDR1 is SEHNR and CDR2 is FQNEAQ (reference sequence). V was clipped by 7 bases and J by 1 base, with 13 bases between them. The CDR3 sequence is 15 residues long. In DNA form, the CDR3 reads TGTGCCAGCACCAGGGAGGTTGGGAACACCGGGGAGCTGTTTTTT. Translating gives CASTREVGNTGELFF.

The chain combines TRBV6-1 with TRBJ1-5; the match to TRBD1 covers 7 bases. The CDR3 loop spans 12 amino acids. V lost 7 bases to trimming and J lost 7 bases; unmatched junction nucleotides: 4. CDR1 MNHNS and CDR2 SASEGT come from the germline V gene. The CDR3 is CASITRGQPQHF. CDR3 nucleotides: TGTGCCAGCATAACCAGGGGGCAGCCCCAGCATTTT.

This CDR3 is CASSLAPLGSSYNEQFF. The DNA for the CDR3 is TGTGCCAGCAGCTTGGCCCCTCTCGGGAGCTCCTACAATGAGCAGTTCTTC. The V call is TRBV5-8, the J call TRBJ2-1; D might be TRBD2 (6 bases). CDR1 and CDR2 (germline): SGHTS, YDEGEE. V lost 0 bases and J 0 bases, leaving 13 bases between the germline ends. The CDR3 is made up of 17 amino acids.

CDR3 in amino acids: CASSYSRAELNEKLFF. Written as DNA, the CDR3 is TGTGCCAGCAGTTACTCGAGGGCGGAACTTAATGAAAAACTGTTTTTT. V gene TRBV6-5 combines with J gene TRBJ1-4; D unresolved. The CDR3 length is 16 residues. Germline CDR1 and CDR2: MNHEY and SVGAGI. The ends were cut back, 0 bases at V and 4 bases at J, with 12 bases in the middle.

As DNA, the CDR3 is TGTGCCAGCTCAAAGCGGGGGGCCTCCTACGAGCAGTACTTC. Protein product: CASSKRGASYEQYF. The chain combines TRBV18 with TRBJ2-7, with 9 bases fitting TRBD2. Germline trimming cut 5 bases from V and 0 bases from J; bases unmatched to any gene: 2. Germline CDR1 KGHSH, CDR2 LQKENI. The CDR3 runs to 14 residues.

A few counts support this clone. This rearrangement joins TRBV9 to TRBJ2-2; the match to TRBD1 covers 9 bases. Per the germline V gene, CDR1 is SGDLS and CDR2 is YYNGEE. The CDR3 runs 17 residues. The trim removed 1 base at V and 6 bases at J, leaving 10 bases unmatched. CDR3 bases: TGTGCCAGCAGCGTACGTACCCCCGGACAGGGGTCCGGGGAGCTGTTTTTT. Translated: CASSVRTPGQGSGELFF. Full variable domain (missing parts from reference TRBV9 and TRBJ2-2): DSGVTQTPKHLITATGQRVTLRCSPRSGDLSVYWYQQSLDQGLQFLIQYYNGEERAKGNILERFSAQQFPDLHSELNLSSLELGDSALYFCASSVRTPGQGSGELFFGEGSRLTVL.

The V gene is TRBV5-8, the J gene TRBJ2-5; the D gene is possibly TRBD2 (6 bases). CDR3 size: 14 residues. V was trimmed by 4 bases and J by 5 bases, leaving 15 bases between them. Germline CDR1 is SGHTS and CDR2 is YDEGEE. The CDR3 DNA follows: TGTGCCAGCAGCCGGAGGACACGGGGGGAGACCCAGTACTTC. It yields the protein CASSRRTRGETQYF. Combining the CDR3 with reference TRBV5-8 and TRBJ2-5 gives the whole variable domain EAGVTQSPTHLIKTRGQQATLRCSPISGHTSVYWYQQALGLGLQFLLWYDEGEERNRGNFPPRFSGRQFPNYSSELNVNALELEDSALYLCASSRRTRGETQYFGPGTRLLVL.

This rearrangement joins TRBV6-5 to TRBJ1-1; D is undetermined. The CDR3 contains 13 residues. V gave up 3 bases and J gave up 0 bases, with 5 bases separating them. Germline V CDR1 and CDR2: MNHEY, SVGAGI. The CDR3 protein is CASSYQVNTEAFF. CDR3 nucleotides: TGTGCCAGCAGTTATCAGGTGAACACTGAAGCTTTCTTT.

The chain uses TRBV2 and TRBJ1-2; 8 nucleotides align to TRBD1. Germline CDR1 SNHLY, CDR2 FYNNEI. This CDR3 region has 14 residues. V dropped 7 bases and J dropped 2; count of bases not matched to a gene: 6. The DNA for the CDR3 is TGTGCCAGCAATCCAGGGGGCGAAAACTATGGCTACACCTTC. It codes for CASNPGGENYGYTF.

This clone has more than one count but fewer than ten. This rearrangement joins TRBV7-6 to TRBJ2-5; perhaps TRBD1 as D (5 bases). Germline CDR1 and CDR2: SGHVS and FNYEAQ. The CDR3 totals 14 residues. Trimming cost V 4 bases and J 1 base, with 10 bases left between them. The CDR3 reads CASSSYQGQETQYF. The CDR3 nucleotides are TGTGCCAGCAGCTCTTACCAGGGCCAAGAGACCCAGTACTTC.

The J gene is TRBJ1-2, the V gene TRBV27; D call uncertain. Looked up from germline, CDR1 is MNHEY and CDR2 is SMNVEV (reference sequence). V lost 3 bases, J lost 4 bases, and 12 bases lay in between. The CDR3 length is 14 residues. The CDR3 DNA is TGTGCCAGCAGTTTGGGAGATCCCCGCTATGGCTACACCTTC. It yields the protein CASSLGDPRYGYTF.

The chain links TRBV5-4 to TRBJ1-1; D gene ambiguous. The CDR3 loop spans 13 amino acids. The germline CDR1 and CDR2 sequences are SGHNT and YYREEE (reference sequence). The V and J ends lost 1 base and 3 bases respectively, with 7 bases between them. CDR3 sequence (DNA): TGTGCCAGCAGCTTGTGGAGGGACACTGAAGCTTTCTTT. It yields the protein CASSLWRDTEAFF.

The chain combines TRBV19 with TRBJ1-5; D might be TRBD1 (5 bases). CDR1 LNHDA and CDR2 SQIVND come from the germline V gene (reference sequence). Trimming shortened V by 3 bases and J by 4 bases, and 13 bases separated the two germline ends. The CDR3 totals 15 residues. Here the CDR3 reads CASSIQGPGNQPQHF. The CDR3, as DNA: TGTGCCAGTAGTATTCAGGGTCCCGGAAATCAGCCCCAGCATTTT. Full variable domain (rest looked up from reference TRBV19 and TRBJ1-5): DGGITQSPKYLFRKEGQNVTLSCEQNLNHDAMYWYRQDPGQGLRLIYYSQIVNDFQKGDIAEGYSVSREKKESFPLTVTSAQKNPTAFYLCASSIQGPGNQPQHFGDGTRLSIL.

The chain carries TRBV19 and TRBJ2-7; 11 nucleotides line up with TRBD2. Looked up from germline, CDR1 is LNHDA and CDR2 is SQIVND (reference sequence). The V segment lost 3 bases and the J segment 0 bases; nucleotides outside the gene matches: 10. The CDR3 sequence is 18 residues long. CDR3: CASSMFSGRARGSYEQYF. For the CDR3, the DNA is TGTGCCAGTAGTATGTTTAGCGGGAGGGCCCGGGGCTCCTACGAGCAGTACTTC.

V usage is TRBV5-4 and J usage is TRBJ1-2; TRBD1 matches 7 bases. This CDR3 region has 14 residues. The junction had 7 bases not matched to a gene; V was cut back by 2 bases and J by 6 bases. Per the germline V gene, CDR1 is SGHNT and CDR2 is YYREEE (reference sequence). CDR3 nucleotides: TGTGCCAGCAGCTTTGACAGGGAAGTCCATGGCTACACCTTC. It encodes CASSFDREVHGYTF.

V usage is TRBV11-2 and J usage is TRBJ2-7, with a tentative D call TRBD1 (5 bases). CDR3 length: 16 residues. Germline assignment: CDR1 SGHAT and CDR2 FQNNGV. V was pared by 1 base and J by 3 bases, with 16 bases between. The CDR3 DNA reads as TGTGCCAGCAGCTTAGGCCAATGGGGCAGCTTCTACGAGCAGTACTTC. It is translated as CASSLGQWGSFYEQYF. The full variable domain, in which reference TRBV11-2 and TRBJ2-7 provide the parts outside the CDR3, is EAGVAQSPRYKIIEKRQSVAFWCNPISGHATLYWYQQILGQGPKLLIQFQNNGVVDDSQLPKDRFSAERLKGVDSTLKIQPAKLEDSAVYLCASSLGQWGSFYEQYFGPGTRLTVT.

This clone was found a few times. The V gene is TRBV30, the J gene TRBJ2-3, with D perhaps TRBD2 (6 bases). The V and J ends lost 2 bases and 6 bases respectively, with 9 bases between them. This CDR3 contains 12 residues. Germline-derived CDR1 and CDR2 are GTSNPN and SVGIG (reference sequence). The CDR3 DNA is TGTGCCTGGAGTCCACGGGGGGATACGCAGTATTTT. This translates into CAWSPRGDTQYF.

The rearrangement uses TRBV6-4 and TRBJ2-5; D unresolved. The germline gives CDR1 MRHNA, CDR2 SNTAGT. The CDR3 sequence is 16 residues long. With 0 bases removed from V and 11 bases from J, the gap between germline ends came to 22 bases. The CDR3 coding sequence is TGTGCCAGCAGTGACTCCGGTCCCCCCCATGGGTTGGAGCAGTACTTC. Its protein product is CASSDSGPPHGLEQYF.

There are a few counts of this clone. The chain links TRBV6-6 to TRBJ1-2; TRBD1 aligns across 8 bases. J gave up 4 bases and V 5 bases, and 3 bases lay outside the gene matches. The CDR3 is 13 amino acids. Germline V gives CDR1 MNHNY, CDR2 SVGAGI (reference sequence). The DNA of the CDR3 is TGTGCCAGCAGTAGAGGGACAGGCTATGGCTACACCTTC. Translating gives CASSRGTGYGYTF.

This rearrangement joins TRBV6-4 to TRBJ2-3, with TRBD2 matching over 7 bases. The trim removed 6 bases at V and 6 bases at J, leaving 6 bases unmatched. This CDR3 has 13 residues. Germline CDR1 reads MRHNA; CDR2 reads SNTAGT. CDR3 sequence (DNA): TGTGCCAGCAGCCGAAGGGAGGGGGATACGCAGTATTTT. Translated: CASSRREGDTQYF.

This chain connects TRBV10-3 to TRBJ2-7; weak D call: TRBD1 (6 bases). V lost 2 bases and J lost 1, with 15 bases in between. This CDR3 spans 16 amino acids. The germline CDR1 and CDR2 sequences are ENHRY and SYGVKD. This CDR3 reads CAISERPGQNSYEQYF. CDR3 coding DNA: TGTGCCATCAGTGAGCGCCCCGGACAGAATTCCTACGAGCAGTACTTC.

This chain links TRBV7-8 with TRBJ2-1; D gene ambiguous. The CDR3 is 16 amino acids. CDR1 SGHVS and CDR2 FQNEAQ come from the germline V gene. The V gene lost 2 bases and the J gene lost 3 bases, with 14 bases spanning the gap. The CDR3 DNA follows: TGTGCCAGCAGCTTATTAGGCGGAAAACTCTACAATGAGCAGTTCTTC. It encodes CASSLLGGKLYNEQFF. Full variable domain (remainder filled in from reference TRBV7-8 and TRBJ2-1): GAGVSQSPRYKVAKRGQDVALRCDPISGHVSLFWYQQALGQGPEFLTYFQNEAQLDKSGLPSDRFFAERPEGSVSTLKIQRTQQEDSAVYLCASSLLGGKLYNEQFFGPGTRLTVL.

In this sample, this clone turned up a few times. This rearrangement joins TRBV15 to TRBJ1-5, with 8 bases identical to TRBD1. The CDR3 extends over 14 amino acids. Germline V CDR1 and CDR2: LNHNV, YYDKDF (reference sequence). Trimming at V came to 3 bases and at J to 2 bases, leaving 0 bases not matched to a gene. The DNA of the CDR3 is TGTGCCACCAGCAGGGACAGGGGCAATCAGCCCCAGCATTTT. This codes for CATSRDRGNQPQHF.

This clone was observed a few times. The chain recombines TRBV6-5 with TRBJ1-5; perhaps TRBD1 as D (5 bases). In germline, CDR1 is MNHEY, CDR2 SVGAGI. V was pared by 5 bases and J by 1 base, with 9 bases between. This CDR3 contains 14 residues. The CDR3 DNA follows: TGTGCCAGCAGTCAGACAGAAAGCAATCAGCCCCAGCATTTT. It translates to CASSQTESNQPQHF.

The CDR3: CASNPDTQETQYF. CDR3 coding DNA: TGCGCCAGCAATCCGGACACCCAAGAGACCCAGTACTTC. The V call is TRBV5-1, the J call TRBJ2-5, with D maybe TRBD1 (5 bases). The CDR3 loop spans 13 amino acids. The V end was cut by 6 bases, the J end by 1 base, with 10 bases between. CDR1 and CDR2 from the germline V gene are SGHRS and YFSETQ.

The rearrangement joins TRBV6-1 to TRBJ2-1; 9 bases are shared with TRBD2. The germline V gene encodes CDR1 MNHNS and CDR2 SASEGT. J lost 6 bases, V lost 6 bases, and 6 bases had no gene match. This CDR3 has 14 residues. The CDR3 loop is CASRTGLASNEQFF. CDR3 nucleotide sequence: TGTGCCAGCAGGACGGGACTAGCCAGCAATGAGCAGTTCTTC.

This clone was recorded once. This chain connects TRBV19 to TRBJ2-3; 7 bases fit TRBD1. V lost 5 bases to trimming and J lost 6 bases; unmatched junction nucleotides: 14. Germline values: CDR1 LNHDA, CDR2 SQIVND (reference sequence). This CDR3 has 16 residues. The CDR3 loop is CASSSTGVRVGDTQYF. The CDR3 region has the DNA TGTGCCAGTAGTTCAACAGGGGTCCGGGTTGGGGATACGCAGTATTTT.

This rearrangement joins TRBV6-1 to TRBJ1-2; D might be TRBD1 (6 bases). There are 15 residues in the CDR3. Germline V gene lookup returns CDR1 MNHNS and CDR2 SASEGT. The V gene lost 6 bases and the J gene lost 4 bases, with 18 bases spanning the gap. The CDR3 protein is CASRLTGPTLYGYTF. The CDR3 bases are TGTGCCAGCAGACTCACAGGGCCTACACTCTATGGCTACACCTTC.